This T cell receptor (beta chain) was recovered during a study of cytomegalovirus exposure and HLA in healthy donors. Study-level results: Confirmation in vitro established that three CMV-associated chains were specific for CMV antigens.

The CDR3 sequence is 14 residues long. V was clipped by 4 bases and J by 1 base, with 10 bases between them. Germline V gene data show CDR1 as SQVTM and CDR2 as ANQGSEA. Note on this clone: Its antigen remains unknown.

The PCR was carried out with 60 Vbeta primers and 13 Jbeta primers. Libraries were prepared by immunoSEQ multiplex PCR; TCRdb keeps only in-frame clonotypes and omits some of them. Among roughly 80,000 clones, 75% to 85% were seen once, and the ten largest hold around 3.7%. The chain couples TRBV29-1 to TRBJ2-2; the D gene is possibly TRBD2 (6 bases). The sequencing sample was made of PBMCs. This sequence originates from a man aged 35 to 55 in good health and CMV-seronegative. The DNA for the CDR3 is TGCAGCGTTGTGGGGCGGGAGAACACCGGGGAGCTGTTTTTT. Protein product: CSVVGRENTGELFF.